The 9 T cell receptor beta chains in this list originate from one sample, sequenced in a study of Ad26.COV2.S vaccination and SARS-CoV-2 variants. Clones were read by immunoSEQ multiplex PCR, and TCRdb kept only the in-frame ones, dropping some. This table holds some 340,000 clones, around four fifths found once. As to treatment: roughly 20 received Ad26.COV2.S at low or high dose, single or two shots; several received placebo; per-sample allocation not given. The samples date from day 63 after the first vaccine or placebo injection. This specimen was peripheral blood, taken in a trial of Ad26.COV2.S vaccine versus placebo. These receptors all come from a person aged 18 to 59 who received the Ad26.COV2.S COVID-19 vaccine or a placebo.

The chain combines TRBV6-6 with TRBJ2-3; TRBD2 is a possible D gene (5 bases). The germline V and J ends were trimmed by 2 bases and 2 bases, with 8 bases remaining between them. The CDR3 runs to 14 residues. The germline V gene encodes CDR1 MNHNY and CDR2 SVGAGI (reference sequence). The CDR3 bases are TGTGCCAGCAGTTACCCGGGGTCCACAGATACGCAGTATTTT. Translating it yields CASSYPGSTDTQYF.

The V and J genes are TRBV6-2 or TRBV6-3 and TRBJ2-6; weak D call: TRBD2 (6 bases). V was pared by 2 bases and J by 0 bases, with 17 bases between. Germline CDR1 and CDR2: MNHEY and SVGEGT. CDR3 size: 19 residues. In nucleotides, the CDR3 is TGTGCCAGCAGTTACAGGGGCGGGGCCCCAAACTCTGGGGCCAACGTCCTGACTTTC. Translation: CASSYRGGAPNSGANVLTF.

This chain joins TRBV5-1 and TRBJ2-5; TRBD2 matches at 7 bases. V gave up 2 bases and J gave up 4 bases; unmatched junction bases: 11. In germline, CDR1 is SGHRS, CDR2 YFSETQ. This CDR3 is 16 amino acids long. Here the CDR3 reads CASSLSGATVRETQYF. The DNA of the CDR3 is TGCGCCAGCAGCTTAAGCGGGGCCACGGTAAGAGAGACCCAGTACTTC.

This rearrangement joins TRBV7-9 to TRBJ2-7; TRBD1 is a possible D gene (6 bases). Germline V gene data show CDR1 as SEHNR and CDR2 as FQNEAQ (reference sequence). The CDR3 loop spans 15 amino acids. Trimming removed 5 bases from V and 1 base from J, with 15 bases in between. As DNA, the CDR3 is TGTGCCAGCAGCCCCGAGATAACAGGGTCCTACGAGCAGTACTTC. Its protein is CASSPEITGSYEQYF. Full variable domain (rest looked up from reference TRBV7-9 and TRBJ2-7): DTGVSQNPRHKITKRGQNVTFRCDPISEHNRLYWYRQTLGQGPEFLTYFQNEAQLEKSRLLSDRFSAERPKGSFSTLEIQRTEQGDSAMYLCASSPEITGSYEQYFGPGTRLTVT.

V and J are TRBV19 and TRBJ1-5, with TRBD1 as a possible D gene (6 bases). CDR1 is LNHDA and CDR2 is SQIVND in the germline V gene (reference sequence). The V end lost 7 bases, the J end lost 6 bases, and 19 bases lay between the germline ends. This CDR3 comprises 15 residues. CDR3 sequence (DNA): TGTGCCAGTACCGGTTCTAGTTGGGGGCTTCAGCCCCAGCATTTT. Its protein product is CASTGSSWGLQPQHF.

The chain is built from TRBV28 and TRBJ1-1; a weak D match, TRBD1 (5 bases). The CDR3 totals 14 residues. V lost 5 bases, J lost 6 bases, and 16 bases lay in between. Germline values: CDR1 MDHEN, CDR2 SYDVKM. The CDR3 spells CASSTQQGRSEAFF. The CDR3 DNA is TGTGCCAGCAGTACCCAGCAGGGTCGGTCTGAAGCTTTCTTT.

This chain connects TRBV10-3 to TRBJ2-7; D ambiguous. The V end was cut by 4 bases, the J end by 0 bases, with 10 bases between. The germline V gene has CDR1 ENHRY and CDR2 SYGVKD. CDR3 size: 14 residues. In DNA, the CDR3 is TGTGCCATCAGTGCATCAGCCAGCTCCTACGAGCAGTACTTC. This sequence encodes CAISASASSYEQYF.

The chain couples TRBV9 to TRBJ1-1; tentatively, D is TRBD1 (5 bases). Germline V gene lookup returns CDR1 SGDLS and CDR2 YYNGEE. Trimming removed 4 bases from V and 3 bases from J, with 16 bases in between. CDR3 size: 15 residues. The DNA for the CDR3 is TGTGCCAGCAGCCAGGGCAGGGAAGGGGACACTGAAGCTTTCTTT. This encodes CASSQGREGDTEAFF. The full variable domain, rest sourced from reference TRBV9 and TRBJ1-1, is DSGVTQTPKHLITATGQRVTLRCSPRSGDLSVYWYQQSLDQGLQFLIQYYNGEERAKGNILERFSAQQFPDLHSELNLSSLELGDSALYFCASSQGREGDTEAFFGQGTRLTVV.

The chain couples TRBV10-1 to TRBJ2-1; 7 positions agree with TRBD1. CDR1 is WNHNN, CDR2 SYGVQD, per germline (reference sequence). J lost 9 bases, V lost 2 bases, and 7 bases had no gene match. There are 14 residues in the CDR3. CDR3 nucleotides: TGCGCCAGCAGTGAGGTTCAGGGGGTAGGTGAGCAGTTCTTC. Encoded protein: CASSEVQGVGEQFF.